Listed below are T cell receptor beta chains from one sample, sequenced in a study of metastatic and nonmetastatic thyroid tumors. TCRdb recomputed clones from the PCR reads via MiXCR. Of roughly 7,400 clones in the sample, 28% were seen once. Sequencing used adjacent normal tissue. The origin of the receptors is a male donor with papillary thyroid cancer or a benign thyroid nodule (not recorded which). Some clones in this sample may be carry-over from other donors' samples. Each CDR3 is given with its conserved first and last residue. A D gene is named only where the DNA matches it firmly. Clone sizes are given selectively: once, few, many, or a class where the clone is expanded.

clone_size | d_call | j_call | v_call | cdr3_nt | cdr3_aa
- | - | TRBJ2-7 | TRBV2 | TGTGCCAGCAGTTCTCGATCGGTCCTGGCCTACGAGCAGTACTTC | CASSSRSVLAYEQYF
- | TRBD2 | TRBJ2-3 | TRBV28 | TGTGCCACCAGTTTGGGGACTAGAGTCACAGATACGCAGTATTTT | CATSLGTRVTDTQYF
medium-sized | - | TRBJ2-2 | TRBV12-5 | TGTGCTAGTGGTGAAGGGGTCTTCGCGAACACCGGGGAGCTGTTTTTT | CASGEGVFANTGELFF
- | - | TRBJ2-5 | TRBV7-2 | TGTGCCAGCAGCTTATTCGGGCGGGAAGAGACCCAGTACTTC | CASSLFGREETQYF
many | - | TRBJ2-5 | TRBV11-3 | TGTGCCAGCAGCGCTCGAGGGTACCAAGAGACCCAGTACTTC | CASSARGYQETQYF
- | - | TRBJ2-1 | TRBV11-1 | TGTGCCAGCAGCTTAGCTGTGACAGCCTACAATGAGCAGTTCTTC | CASSLAVTAYNEQFF
- | - | TRBJ1-2 | TRBV6-1 | TGTGCCAGCAGCCCCCGACGGACGGATGACTATGGCTACACCTTC | CASSPRRTDDYGYTF
once | - | TRBJ1-1 | TRBV18 | TGTGCCAGCTCACCACCTAACGGGAACACTGAAGCTTTCTTT | CASSPPNGNTEAFF
medium-sized | TRBD1 | TRBJ1-5 | TRBV7-2 | TGTGCCAGCAGCTCTCAGGGGGGACAGCCCCAGCATTTT | CASSSQGGQPQHF
medium-sized | - | TRBJ2-6 | TRBV11-2 | TGTGCCAGCAGCTTAGATCTGGGACGGAGCTCTGGGGCCAACGTCCTGACTTTC | CASSLDLGRSSGANVLTF
- | - | TRBJ2-7 | TRBV6-1 | TGTGCCAGCAGTGAAATTAGGGGCGAGCAGTACTTC | CASSEIRGEQYF
- | - | TRBJ2-7 | TRBV29-1 | TGCAGCGCGACAGCTAGCTCCTACGAGCAGTACTTC | CSATASSYEQYF
medium-sized | TRBD2 | TRBJ2-7 | TRBV7-8 | TGTGCCACCCGGACTAGCGGGGTGGGGGAGCAGTACTTC | CATRTSGVGEQYF
few | - | TRBJ1-1 | TRBV5-1 | TGCGCCAGCAGCCTCCAAGAGGGGACTGAAGCTTTCTTT | CASSLQEGTEAFF
many | TRBD2 | TRBJ2-1 | TRBV7-3 | TGTGCCAGCAGCCCAGCGGGAGGCGCCTACAATGAGCAGTTCTTC | CASSPAGGAYNEQFF
- | - | TRBJ2-3 | TRBV12-3/TRBV12-4 | TGTGCCAGCAGTTTCGTTATGCGAGGTACGCAGTATTTT | CASSFVMRGTQYF
large | TRBD1 | TRBJ1-1 | TRBV6-1 | TGTGCCAGCAGTGAAAGGGGACAGGGACCTGAAGCTTTCTTT | CASSERGQGPEAFF
- | - | TRBJ2-3 | TRBV11-2 | TGTGCCAGCAGCCCAACGCTTTACACAGATACGCAGTATTTT | CASSPTLYTDTQYF
- | - | TRBJ2-1 | TRBV6-5 | TGTGCCAGCAGTTACTCCGGCAGGGCCGATAATGAGCAGTTCTTC | CASSYSGRADNEQFF
- | - | TRBJ2-1 | TRBV29-1 | TGCAGCGTTGAATCCCGGCATAACAATGAGCAGTTCTTC | CSVESRHNNEQFF
few | TRBD1 | TRBJ1-2 | TRBV6-9 | TGTGCCAGCAGTTGGGACAGGGTGTCCGTCTACACCTTC | CASSWDRVSVYTF
medium-sized | - | TRBJ2-3 | TRBV10-2 | TGCGCCAGCAGCCTACTAGGGCTGGGCACAGATACGCAGTATTTT | CASSLLGLGTDTQYF
few | TRBD1 | TRBJ2-3 | TRBV6-1 | TGTGCCAGCAGTATGAAGGGGGCGGATACGCAGTATTTT | CASSMKGADTQYF
- | - | TRBJ1-1 | TRBV9 | TGTGCCAGCAGCGTAGGGGACACTGAAGCTTTCTTT | CASSVGDTEAFF
- | TRBD2 | TRBJ2-1 | TRBV7-8 | TGTGCCAGCAGCTTAGCGGCGGGGGCCTACAATGAGCAGTTCTTC | CASSLAAGAYNEQFF
- | - | TRBJ2-3 | TRBV27 | TGTGCCAGCAGTTTATCGGGGATAGCTGTTGGCACAGATACGCAGTATTTT | CASSLSGIAVGTDTQYF
- | - | TRBJ1-2 | TRBV28 | TGTGCCAGCAGTTGGGCCATACGAGGCTATGGCTACACCTTC | CASSWAIRGYGYTF
many | TRBD1 | TRBJ2-3 | TRBV24-1 | TGTGCCACCAGTGCCCTACCGGGACAGGGGTCAGATACGCAGTATTTT | CATSALPGQGSDTQYF
few | - | TRBJ1-6 | TRBV5-1 | TGCGCCAGCAGCTTGATTGAGGCAGGTGATTCACCCCTCCACTTT | CASSLIEAGDSPLHF
- | TRBD2 | TRBJ2-5 | TRBV5-3 | TGTGCCAGAAGCCGCCTAAGGGTGGCGGGGGGGGCTCGAATAGTAGAGACCCAGTACTTC | CARSRLRVAGGARIVETQYF
few | - | TRBJ2-1 | TRBV12-3/TRBV12-4 | TGTGCCAGCAGTTTAGGGGACAATGAGCAGTTCTTC | CASSLGDNEQFF
- | - | TRBJ2-2 | TRBV28 | TGTGCCAGCAGCCAAGACCCTTATAGCGCCTACACCGGGGAGCTGTTTTTT | CASSQDPYSAYTGELFF
- | - | TRBJ1-4 | TRBV25-1 | TGTGCCAGCAGTCTAGGGACGACAGGCCTAGAAAAACTGTTTTTT | CASSLGTTGLEKLFF
- | - | TRBJ1-5 | TRBV28 | TGTGGCAGCAGATTATCTCGGGCAAGCAATCAGCGCCAGCATTTT | CGSRLSRASNQRQHF
many | TRBD2 | TRBJ2-1 | TRBV12-3/TRBV12-4 | TGTGCCAGCAGCCTACTAGCGGGAGGGCTAGGCGAGCAGTTCTTC | CASSLLAGGLGEQFF
- | - | TRBJ2-7 | TRBV20-1 | TGCAGTGCTAAGAGCCAAAACCCTGTCTACGAGCAGTACTTC | CSAKSQNPVYEQYF
few | - | TRBJ1-2 | TRBV28 | TGTGCCAACAGTTCAAACGCCCGGCAGGGGTCTATGTCAGTCTACACCTTC | CANSSNARQGSMSVYTF